Following are 17 T cell receptor beta chains from one sample sequenced in a study of OX40 agonist ivuxolimab in advanced cancers. Only in-frame clones appear in the TCRdb table, and some are missing; sequencing was by immunoSEQ multiplex PCR. The sample holds some 84,000 clones; 89% are singletons and the top ten take 0.15% to 0.2%. This sample comprised CD4+ or CD8+ T cells sorted from blood, obtained in a trial of the OX40 agonist ivuxolimab. The receptors originated from an adult with an advanced solid tumor such as melanoma, head and neck, liver or kidney cancer.

The chain joins TRBV7-9 to TRBJ1-6; tentative D call: TRBD1 (6 bases). Deletions cut 1 base from V and 9 bases from J, with 13 bases between. This CDR3 contains 15 residues. CDR1 is SEHNR and CDR2 is FQNEAQ in the germline V gene (reference sequence). The CDR3 here is CASSLGGGKGSPLHF. In DNA form, the CDR3 reads TGTGCCAGCAGCTTAGGCGGGGGCAAGGGTTCACCCCTCCACTTT. The whole variable domain, filled in from reference TRBV7-9 and TRBJ1-6, reads DTGVSQNPRHKITKRGQNVTFRCDPISEHNRLYWYRQTLGQGPEFLTYFQNEAQLEKSRLLSDRFSAERPKGSFSTLEIQRTEQGDSAMYLCASSLGGGKGSPLHFGNGTRLTVT.

This clone was detected a few times. The gene calls are TRBV7-2 and TRBJ2-5; TRBD2 matches 12 bases. The length of the CDR3 is 14 residues. The germline CDR1 and CDR2 sequences are SGHTA and FQGNSA. Trimming at V came to 0 bases and at J to 7 bases, leaving 0 bases not matched to a gene. The CDR3 reads CASSLAGLAGTQYF. CDR3 nucleotides: TGTGCCAGCAGCTTAGCGGGACTAGCGGGGACCCAGTACTTC.

The rearrangement links TRBV6-5 to TRBJ2-5; 8 nucleotides match TRBD2. Per germline, CDR1 MNHEY and CDR2 SVGAGI. J was trimmed by 1 base and V by 6 bases; bases with no gene match: 4. The CDR3 contains 14 residues. The CDR3: CASSRSGAQETQYF. The CDR3 DNA sequence: TGTGCCAGCAGCCGTAGCGGGGCCCAAGAGACCCAGTACTTC.

This chain uses TRBV2 with TRBJ2-7; D remains unclear. Germline V lookup: CDR1 SNHLY, CDR2 FYNNEI. The V end lost 2 bases, the J end lost 4 bases, and 9 bases lay between the germline ends. This CDR3 is 13 amino acids long. The CDR3 sequence is CASSERQTYEQYF. The CDR3 DNA is TGTGCCAGCAGTGAACGTCAGACTTACGAGCAGTACTTC. The whole variable domain, filled in from reference TRBV2 and TRBJ2-7, reads EPEVTQTPSHQVTQMGQEVILRCVPISNHLYFYWYRQILGQKVEFLVSFYNNEISEKSEIFDDQFSVERPDGSNFTLKIRSTKLEDSAMYFCASSERQTYEQYFGPGTRLTVT.

The J gene is TRBJ1-5, the V gene TRBV28; weak D call: TRBD1 (6 bases). The CDR3 extends over 15 amino acids. CDR1 MDHEN and CDR2 SYDVKM come from the germline V gene. V was cut by 1 base and J by 2 bases, with 9 bases left in between. The chain's CDR3 is CASSLYGGGNQPQHF. DNA for the CDR3: TGTGCCAGCAGTTTATACGGGGGCGGCAATCAGCCCCAGCATTTT.

The CDR3 DNA is TGTGCCAGCAGCCAAGATAGGGCAACAGACTATGGCTACACCTTC. Protein product: CASSQDRATDYGYTF. V gene TRBV4-2 combines with J gene TRBJ1-2; D is uncertain. The V end was cut by 0 bases, the J end by 3 bases, with 11 bases between. Germline V lookup: CDR1 LGHNA, CDR2 YNFKEQ. This CDR3 has 15 amino acids.

This clone was detected only once. The V call is TRBV5-6, the J call TRBJ2-4; D assignment may be TRBD1 or TRBD2 (5 bases each). The CDR3 loop spans 12 amino acids. Germline assignment: CDR1 SGHDT and CDR2 YYEEEE. V lost 0 bases to trimming and J lost 11 bases, with 9 bases between them. The DNA of the CDR3 is TGTGCCAGCAGCTTGGAGGGGACGGTTCAGTACTTC. Its translation: CASSLEGTVQYF.

The chain has TRBV28 and TRBJ2-5; 9 bases agree with TRBD2. With 5 bases clipped from V and 4 bases from J, the junction kept 11 bases outside the gene matches. CDR1 and CDR2 (germline): MDHEN, SYDVKM. The CDR3 runs 16 residues. CDR3: CASSPPRLAGTETQYF. The CDR3 DNA reads TGTGCCAGCAGTCCTCCCCGGCTAGCGGGGACAGAGACCCAGTACTTC.

The sample holds one count of this clone. The genes are TRBV7-9 and TRBJ1-2; tentatively, D is TRBD1 (5 bases). The CDR3 is 14 residues long. Trimming cost V 2 bases and J 3 bases, with 10 bases left between them. Germline V CDR1 and CDR2: SEHNR, FQNEAQ (reference sequence). The CDR3 spells CASSLFGGDYGYTF. The CDR3 nucleotides read TGTGCCAGCAGCTTATTTGGGGGAGACTATGGCTACACCTTC.

The J gene is TRBJ2-1, the V gene TRBV4-3, with 10 bases matching TRBD2. The CDR3 sequence is 14 residues long. V shed 6 bases, J shed 6 bases, and the junction held 5 bases outside the gene matches. Germline lookup yields CDR1 LGHNA and CDR2 YSLEER. Here the CDR3 DNA reads TGCGCCAGCAGGAGCCAGCGGGAGGGCAATGAGCAGTTCTTC. Its translation is CASRSQREGNEQFF.

V gene TRBV7-2 combines with J gene TRBJ2-5; TRBD1 might be the D (5 bases). CDR3 size: 14 residues. Germline V gene data show CDR1 as SGHTA and CDR2 as FQGNSA. V was pared by 1 base and J by 5 bases, with 11 bases between. The CDR3, as DNA: TGTGCCAGCAGCTTAGGTGGCTGGGGCGAGACCCAGTACTTC. Encoded protein: CASSLGGWGETQYF.

The rearrangement uses TRBV12-2 and TRBJ1-5. TRBV12-2 is tagged as a pseudogene. CDR3 length: 20 amino acids. The CDR3 DNA reads as TGTGCAAGTCGCTTAGCGCCCCGGGGGAGGGTGGGGCTTACGGCTCAGCCCCAGCATTTT. Its translation: CASRLAPRGRVGLTAQPQHF.

The chain uses TRBV7-2 and TRBJ2-1; 14 nucleotides agree with TRBD2. This CDR3 contains 17 residues. The germline gives CDR1 SGHTA, CDR2 FQGNSA. The V and J ends lost 3 bases and 4 bases, in that order; junction bases with no gene match: 5. The CDR3 region has the DNA TGTGCCAGCAGCTTCCTCCGACTAGCGGGGGGGTACAATGAGCAGTTCTTC. Its protein product is CASSFLRLAGGYNEQFF. Filled out from reference TRBV7-2 and TRBJ2-1, the complete variable domain reads GAGVSQSPSNKVTEKGKDVELRCDPISGHTALYWYRQSLGQGLEFLIYFQGNSAPDKSGLPSDRFSAERTGGSVSTLTIQRTQQEDSAVYLCASSFLRLAGGYNEQFFGPGTRLTVL.

The rearrangement joins TRBV6-1 to TRBJ2-7, with TRBD2 identical over 10 bases. The CDR3 spans 15 residues. Trimming removed 6 bases from V and 0 bases from J; junction bases left unmatched: 5. Per germline, CDR1 MNHNS and CDR2 SASEGT. CDR3 DNA sequence: TGTGCCAGCAGGGATCGACTAGCGGGCTCCTACGAGCAGTACTTC. Its protein is CASRDRLAGSYEQYF.

This clone was recorded only once. The V call is TRBV6-6, the J call TRBJ2-5; 13 nucleotides line up with TRBD2. V shed 6 bases and J 1 base; nucleotides not matched to a gene: 5. CDR3 length equals 16 residues. Germline V gene data show CDR1 as MNHNY and CDR2 as SVGAGI (reference sequence). The CDR3 sequence: CASSRTSGGLQETQYF. DNA of the CDR3: TGTGCCAGCAGCCGGACTAGCGGGGGCCTCCAAGAGACCCAGTACTTC.

The V gene is TRBV2, the J gene TRBJ1-6; no definite D call. This CDR3 has 15 amino acids. The germline V gene encodes CDR1 SNHLY and CDR2 FYNNEI. The germline V and J ends were trimmed by 2 bases and 0 bases, with 5 bases remaining between them. CDR3 DNA sequence: TGTGCCAGCAGTGAACAGAGCTCCTATAATTCACCCCTCCACTTT. Residues: CASSEQSSYNSPLHF.

The genes are TRBV6-4 and TRBJ2-7, with 8 bases lining up with TRBD1. Losses at the gene ends were 2 bases for V and 5 bases for J; bases not matched to a gene: 11. Germline-derived CDR1 and CDR2 are MRHNA and SNTAGT. There are 16 residues in the CDR3. The CDR3 spells CASSDPVGTGWDEQYF. The CDR3 DNA reads TGTGCCAGCAGTGACCCCGTCGGGACAGGCTGGGACGAGCAGTACTTC.